This is a list of T cell receptor beta chains from one sample in a study of cytomegalovirus exposure and HLA in healthy donors. TCRdb's copy holds only in-frame clones and misses some; the assay was immunoSEQ multiplex PCR. The sample lists roughly 150,000 clones; about 73% were seen once. The sample was PBMCs. Receptors were obtained from a woman in her sixties or seventies in good health and CMV-seropositive. Each CDR3 is given with its conserved first and last residue. A D gene is named only where the DNA matches it firmly. Expanded clones get a size class; other rows say once, few or many, or leave the size out.

v_call: TRBV5-6
j_call: TRBJ1-1
d_call: -
clone_size: -
cdr3_nt: TGTGCCAGCAGCTTTGTTTCCGGGGGAGCTTTCTTT
cdr3_aa: CASSFVSGGAFF

v_call: TRBV7-6
j_call: TRBJ1-2
d_call: -
clone_size: -
cdr3_nt: TGTGCCAGCAGCCGAACTGACAAGATAGCTAACTATGGCTACACCTTC
cdr3_aa: CASSRTDKIANYGYTF

v_call: TRBV27
j_call: TRBJ1-5
d_call: TRBD1
clone_size: -
cdr3_nt: TGTGCCAGCAGTTCCAGACAGGGGTACCGTAACAATCAGCCCCAGCATTTT
cdr3_aa: CASSSRQGYRNNQPQHF

v_call: TRBV7-9
j_call: TRBJ2-2
d_call: TRBD1
clone_size: -
cdr3_nt: TGTGCCAGCAGCTCCGACCGACAGGGGTACACCGGGGAGCTGTTTTTT
cdr3_aa: CASSSDRQGYTGELFF

v_call: TRBV2
j_call: TRBJ1-1
d_call: TRBD1
clone_size: -
cdr3_nt: TGTGCCAGCAGTTACCGACAGGGTGGCACTGAAGCTTTCTTT
cdr3_aa: CASSYRQGGTEAFF

v_call: TRBV2
j_call: TRBJ2-1
d_call: TRBD1
clone_size: -
cdr3_nt: TGTGCCAGCAGCCAAATACAGGGGGCCTCCTACAATGAGCAGTTCTTC
cdr3_aa: CASSQIQGASYNEQFF

v_call: TRBV4-2
j_call: TRBJ1-2
d_call: -
clone_size: -
cdr3_nt: TGTGCCAGCAGCCAAGAGACACGGACTAACTATGGCTACACCTTC
cdr3_aa: CASSQETRTNYGYTF

v_call: TRBV14
j_call: TRBJ2-5
d_call: -
clone_size: few
cdr3_nt: TGTGCCAGCAGCCTAACTCGAGAGACCCAGTACTTC
cdr3_aa: CASSLTRETQYF

v_call: TRBV6-6
j_call: TRBJ1-2
d_call: -
clone_size: -
cdr3_nt: TGTGCCAGCAGTTACGCCCTAGAAGGCTACACCTTC
cdr3_aa: CASSYALEGYTF

v_call: TRBV7-8
j_call: TRBJ2-1
d_call: -
clone_size: few
cdr3_nt: TGTGCCAGCAGCCCCCGGGACTCAAACAATGAGCAGTTCTTC
cdr3_aa: CASSPRDSNNEQFF

v_call: TRBV7-6
j_call: TRBJ2-3
d_call: TRBD2
clone_size: -
cdr3_nt: TGTGCCAGCAGCCATTTCCGCGGGGCTAGCGGGAGATCTAGCACAGATACGCAGTATTTT
cdr3_aa: CASSHFRGASGRSSTDTQYF

v_call: TRBV5-5
j_call: TRBJ1-1
d_call: TRBD1
clone_size: few
cdr3_nt: TGTGCCAGCAGCTGGACAGGGGACACTGAAGCTTTCTTT
cdr3_aa: CASSWTGDTEAFF

v_call: TRBV6-1
j_call: TRBJ2-5
d_call: TRBD2
clone_size: -
cdr3_nt: TGTGCCAGCAGTGAAGGGAACACTAGCGGGATGAAGCGGACCCAGTACTTC
cdr3_aa: CASSEGNTSGMKRTQYF

v_call: TRBV5-4
j_call: TRBJ2-3
d_call: TRBD1
clone_size: -
cdr3_nt: TGTGCCAGCAGCGCCCGGGACAGGGGGGCAGATACGCAGTATTTT
cdr3_aa: CASSARDRGADTQYF

v_call: TRBV6-5
j_call: TRBJ1-1
d_call: TRBD1
clone_size: -
cdr3_nt: TGTGCCAGCAGTACAGGGGGCGTCCCGTCCGCTTTCTTT
cdr3_aa: CASSTGGVPSAFF

v_call: TRBV6-1
j_call: TRBJ2-7
d_call: -
clone_size: few
cdr3_nt: TGTGCCAGCAGGGGGCAGGCGACCTACGAGCAGTACTTC
cdr3_aa: CASRGQATYEQYF

v_call: TRBV19
j_call: TRBJ2-1
d_call: -
clone_size: -
cdr3_nt: TGTGCCAGTAGTAGTGGTTCAGGGGATACCCAGTTCTTC
cdr3_aa: CASSSGSGDTQFF

v_call: TRBV28
j_call: TRBJ2-7
d_call: TRBD2
clone_size: -
cdr3_nt: TGTGCCAGCAGTTTAAGCGGGACTAGCTCCTACGAGCAGTACTTC
cdr3_aa: CASSLSGTSSYEQYF

v_call: TRBV2
j_call: TRBJ2-5
d_call: -
clone_size: -
cdr3_nt: TGTGCCAGCAAGGACACAGGAGAGACCCAGTACTTC
cdr3_aa: CASKDTGETQYF

v_call: TRBV6-1
j_call: TRBJ1-1
d_call: TRBD1
clone_size: few
cdr3_nt: TGTGCCAGCAGTTCCGGGACAGGGGACCCCGGGGCTTTCTTT
cdr3_aa: CASSSGTGDPGAFF

v_call: TRBV9
j_call: TRBJ1-1
d_call: TRBD1
clone_size: -
cdr3_nt: TGTGCCAGCAGCGCGACAGGGGGCGGAGGCACTGAAGCTTTCTTT
cdr3_aa: CASSATGGGGTEAFF

v_call: TRBV6-1
j_call: TRBJ2-7
d_call: -
clone_size: -
cdr3_nt: TGTGCCAGCAGTGAACCGGACAGCTACGAGCAGTACTTC
cdr3_aa: CASSEPDSYEQYF

v_call: TRBV28
j_call: TRBJ1-2
d_call: TRBD1
clone_size: -
cdr3_nt: TGTGCCAGCAGTCCCTCGGGACAGGGAAAAGGATATGGCTACACCTTC
cdr3_aa: CASSPSGQGKGYGYTF

v_call: TRBV28
j_call: TRBJ1-3
d_call: TRBD1
clone_size: -
cdr3_nt: TGTGCCAGCAGTTTAAGACCCCCCGGGACAGGGTCTGGAAACACCATATATTTT
cdr3_aa: CASSLRPPGTGSGNTIYF

v_call: TRBV18
j_call: TRBJ2-6
d_call: -
clone_size: -
cdr3_nt: TGTGCCAGCTCGCTAAGCTCTGGGGCCAACGTCCTGACTTTC
cdr3_aa: CASSLSSGANVLTF

v_call: TRBV28
j_call: TRBJ1-2
d_call: TRBD1
clone_size: -
cdr3_nt: TGTGCCAGCAGTTCCGGACAGGGGGGTTATGGCTACACCTTC
cdr3_aa: CASSSGQGGYGYTF

v_call: TRBV19
j_call: TRBJ2-7
d_call: TRBD1
clone_size: -
cdr3_nt: TGTGCCAGTAGTACCCTGTCAGGGGGCCTCCGGGACGAGCAGTACTTC
cdr3_aa: CASSTLSGGLRDEQYF

v_call: TRBV7-2
j_call: TRBJ1-5
d_call: -
clone_size: -
cdr3_nt: TGTGCCAGCAGCCCCGCGGGGAGCAATCAGCCCCAGCATTTT
cdr3_aa: CASSPAGSNQPQHF

v_call: TRBV7-7
j_call: TRBJ2-3
d_call: -
clone_size: -
cdr3_nt: TGTGCTAGCGCCCTTATCGGGAGTCCGGAAGATACGCAGTATTTT
cdr3_aa: CASALIGSPEDTQYF

v_call: TRBV5-5
j_call: TRBJ1-2
d_call: -
clone_size: once
cdr3_nt: TGTGCCAGCACCCTCCTTTTGAACAGGGCTAACTATGGCTACACCTTC
cdr3_aa: CASTLLLNRANYGYTF

v_call: TRBV6-1
j_call: TRBJ1-4
d_call: TRBD1
clone_size: -
cdr3_nt: TGTGCCAGCAGTCTTACGACAGGGGCTTACGAAAAACTGTTTTTT
cdr3_aa: CASSLTTGAYEKLFF

v_call: TRBV7-7
j_call: TRBJ1-5
d_call: TRBD1
clone_size: -
cdr3_nt: TGTGCCAGCAGCTTAGACCCCGGGACAGGGGGCGATCAGCCCCAGCATTTT
cdr3_aa: CASSLDPGTGGDQPQHF

v_call: TRBV2
j_call: TRBJ2-5
d_call: -
clone_size: -
cdr3_nt: TGTGCCAGCAGTGAAGGTGGCACCCAGGGGGAGACCCAGTACTTC
cdr3_aa: CASSEGGTQGETQYF

v_call: TRBV7-9
j_call: TRBJ1-1
d_call: -
clone_size: once
cdr3_nt: TGTGCCAGCAGCTTTTACTCCACTGAAGCTTTCTTT
cdr3_aa: CASSFYSTEAFF

v_call: TRBV7-2
j_call: TRBJ1-5
d_call: -
clone_size: -
cdr3_nt: TGTGCCAGCAGAGAGGGGGGCAATCAGCCCCAGCATTTT
cdr3_aa: CASREGGNQPQHF

v_call: TRBV5-8
j_call: TRBJ1-2
d_call: -
clone_size: -
cdr3_nt: TGTGCCAGCAGCAGGACAGATGTTCCCTATTATGATGGCTACACCTTC
cdr3_aa: CASSRTDVPYYDGYTF

v_call: TRBV25-1
j_call: TRBJ2-3
d_call: -
clone_size: -
cdr3_nt: TGTGCCAGCAGAAGTAGCGGATCTAGCACAGATACGCAGTATTTT
cdr3_aa: CASRSSGSSTDTQYF

v_call: TRBV19
j_call: TRBJ2-1
d_call: TRBD2
clone_size: -
cdr3_nt: TGTGCCAGTAACAGGGGACTAGCGGACTACAATGAGCAGTTCTTC
cdr3_aa: CASNRGLADYNEQFF

v_call: TRBV4-1
j_call: TRBJ2-7
d_call: TRBD2
clone_size: few
cdr3_nt: TGCGCCAGCAGCCCCCCTCGTGTTAGCGGGAGCTACCTCCACGAGCAGTACTTC
cdr3_aa: CASSPPRVSGSYLHEQYF

v_call: TRBV27
j_call: TRBJ2-1
d_call: TRBD2
clone_size: -
cdr3_nt: TGTGCCAGCAGCCGTAGCGGGAGGTTCAATGAGCAGTTCTTC
cdr3_aa: CASSRSGRFNEQFF